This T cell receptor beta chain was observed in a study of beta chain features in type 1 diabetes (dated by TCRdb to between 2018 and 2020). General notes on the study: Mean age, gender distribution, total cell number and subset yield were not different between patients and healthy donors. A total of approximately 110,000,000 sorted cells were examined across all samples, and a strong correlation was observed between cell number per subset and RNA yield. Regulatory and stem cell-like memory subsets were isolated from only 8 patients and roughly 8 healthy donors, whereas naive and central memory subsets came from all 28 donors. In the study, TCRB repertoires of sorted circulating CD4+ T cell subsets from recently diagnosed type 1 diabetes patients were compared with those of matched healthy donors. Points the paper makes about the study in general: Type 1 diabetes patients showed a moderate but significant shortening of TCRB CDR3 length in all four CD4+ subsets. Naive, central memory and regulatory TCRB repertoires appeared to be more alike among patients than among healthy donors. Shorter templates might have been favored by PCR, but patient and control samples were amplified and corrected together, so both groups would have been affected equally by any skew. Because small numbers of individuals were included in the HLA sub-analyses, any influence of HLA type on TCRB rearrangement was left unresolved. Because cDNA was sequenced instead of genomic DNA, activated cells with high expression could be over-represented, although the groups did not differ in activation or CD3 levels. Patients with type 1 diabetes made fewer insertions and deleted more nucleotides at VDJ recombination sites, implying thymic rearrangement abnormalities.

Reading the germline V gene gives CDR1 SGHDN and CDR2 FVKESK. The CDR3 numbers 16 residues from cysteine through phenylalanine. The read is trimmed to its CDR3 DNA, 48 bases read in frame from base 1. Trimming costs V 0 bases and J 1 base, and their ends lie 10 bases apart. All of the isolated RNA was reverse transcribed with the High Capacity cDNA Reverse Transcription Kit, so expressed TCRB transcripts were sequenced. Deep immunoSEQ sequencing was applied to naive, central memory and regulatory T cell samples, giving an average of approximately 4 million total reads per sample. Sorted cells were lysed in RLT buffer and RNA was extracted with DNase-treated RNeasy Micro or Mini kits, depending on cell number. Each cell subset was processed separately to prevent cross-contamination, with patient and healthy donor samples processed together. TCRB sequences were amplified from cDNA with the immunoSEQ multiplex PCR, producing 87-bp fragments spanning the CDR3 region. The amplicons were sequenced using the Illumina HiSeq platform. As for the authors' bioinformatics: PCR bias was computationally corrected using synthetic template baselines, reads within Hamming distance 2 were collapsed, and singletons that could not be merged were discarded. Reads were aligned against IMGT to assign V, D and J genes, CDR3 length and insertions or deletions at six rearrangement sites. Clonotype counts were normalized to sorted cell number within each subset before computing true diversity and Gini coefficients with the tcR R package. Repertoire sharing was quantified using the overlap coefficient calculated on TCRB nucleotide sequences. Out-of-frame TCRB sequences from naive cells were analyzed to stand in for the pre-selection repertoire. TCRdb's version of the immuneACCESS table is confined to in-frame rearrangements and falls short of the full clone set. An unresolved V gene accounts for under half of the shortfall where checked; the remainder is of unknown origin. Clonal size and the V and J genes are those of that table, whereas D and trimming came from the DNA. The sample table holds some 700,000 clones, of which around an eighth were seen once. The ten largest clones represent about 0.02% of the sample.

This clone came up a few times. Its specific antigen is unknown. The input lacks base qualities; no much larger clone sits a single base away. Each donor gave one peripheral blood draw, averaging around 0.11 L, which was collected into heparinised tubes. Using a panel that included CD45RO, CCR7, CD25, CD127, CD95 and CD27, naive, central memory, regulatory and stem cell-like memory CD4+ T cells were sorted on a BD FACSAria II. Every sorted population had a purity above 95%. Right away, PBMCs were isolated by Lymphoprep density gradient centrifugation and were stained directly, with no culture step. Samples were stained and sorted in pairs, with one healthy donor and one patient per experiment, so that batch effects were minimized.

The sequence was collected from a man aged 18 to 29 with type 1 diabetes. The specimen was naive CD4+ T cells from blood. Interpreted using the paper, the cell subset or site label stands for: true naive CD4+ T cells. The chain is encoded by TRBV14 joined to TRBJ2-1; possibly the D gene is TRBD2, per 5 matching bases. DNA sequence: TGTGCCAGCAGCCAAGACAAGTGGAGGTCCTACAATGAGCAGTTCTTC. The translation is CASSQDKWRSYNEQFF. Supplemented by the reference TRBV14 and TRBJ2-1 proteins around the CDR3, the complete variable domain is EAGVTQFPSHSVIEKGQTVTLRCDPISGHDNLYWYRRVMGKEIKFLLHFVKESKQDESGMPNNRFLAERTGGTYSTLKVQPAELEDSGVYFCASSQDKWRSYNEQFFGPGTRLTVL.